Each of the 26 T cell receptor beta chains below was sequenced from the same sample in a study of blood T cell repertoires in COVID-19. Data came from immunoSEQ multiplex PCR; TCRdb stores just in-frame clones and leaves some out. The sample lists under 85,000 clones, around 87% occurring once. The sample comprised peripheral blood. These receptors all stem from a human donor in a cohort sampled during active COVID-19.

The V and J genes are TRBV2 and TRBJ1-2; D is unclear. CDR3 length equals 14 residues. Germline CDR1 reads SNHLY; CDR2 reads FYNNEI. The V gene lost 2 bases and the J gene lost 1 base, with 8 bases spanning the gap. This CDR3 is CASSEQVYNYGYTF. CDR3 bases: TGTGCCAGCAGTGAACAGGTTTATAACTATGGCTACACCTTC.

This chain connects TRBV11-2 to TRBJ2-3; 15 nucleotides agree with TRBD2. Germline CDR1 reads SGHAT; CDR2 reads FQNNGV. CDR3 size: 16 residues. With V trimmed by 4 bases and J by 5 bases, 4 bases remained unmatched. DNA for the CDR3: TGTGCCAGCAGCTCTAGGGGACTAGCGGGGGGAGATACGCAGTATTTT. This sequence encodes CASSSRGLAGGDTQYF. Full variable domain (missing parts from reference TRBV11-2 and TRBJ2-3): EAGVAQSPRYKIIEKRQSVAFWCNPISGHATLYWYQQILGQGPKLLIQFQNNGVVDDSQLPKDRFSAERLKGVDSTLKIQPAKLEDSAVYLCASSSRGLAGGDTQYFGPGTRLTVL.

The chain couples TRBV15 to TRBJ2-1, with D uncertain. Germline V gene data show CDR1 as LNHNV and CDR2 as YYDKDF (reference sequence). V was cut by 0 bases and J by 7 bases, with 13 bases left in between. The CDR3 sequence is 15 residues long. The DNA for the CDR3 is TGTGCCACCAGCAGAGATCCTAGACCCGAGAATGAGCAGTTCTTC. This codes for CATSRDPRPENEQFF. The variable domain in full, with the rest retrieved from reference TRBV15 and TRBJ2-1, is DAMVIQNPRYQVTQFGKPVTLSCSQTLNHNVMYWYQQKSSQAPKLLFHYYDKDFNNEADTPDNFQSRRPNTSFCFLDIRSPGLGDTAMYLCATSRDPRPENEQFFGPGTRLTVL.

This clone was counted a few times. The V and J genes are TRBV9 and TRBJ2-7, with D tentatively TRBD1 (6 bases). V was cut by 4 bases and J by 4 bases, with 15 bases left in between. This CDR3 has 14 residues. The V gene's germline CDR1 is SGDLS and CDR2 YYNGEE. The CDR3 here is CASSQGTPPYEQYF. Written as DNA, the CDR3 is TGTGCCAGCAGCCAAGGGACACCCCCTTACGAGCAGTACTTC.

The chain links TRBV4-3 to TRBJ2-5; possible D gene TRBD1, 5 bases. V lost 0 bases and J 5 bases, leaving 16 bases between the germline ends. The length of the CDR3 is 16 residues. Germline loops: CDR1 LGHNA, CDR2 YSLEER. Here the CDR3 reads CASSQDLEGVGETQYF. CDR3 coding DNA: TGCGCCAGCAGCCAAGATCTGGAAGGGGTCGGCGAGACCCAGTACTTC.

The chain is built from TRBV7-2 and TRBJ2-7; TRBD1 matches 11 bases. V lost 2 bases to trimming and J lost 5 bases; unmatched junction nucleotides: 5. The V gene's germline CDR1 is SGHTA and CDR2 FQGNSA. The CDR3 is made up of 15 amino acids. CDR3 residues: CASSLRPDRGHEQYF. The DNA of the CDR3 is TGTGCCAGCAGCTTACGGCCGGACAGGGGGCACGAGCAGTACTTC.

This chain links TRBV14 with TRBJ2-2; no definite D call. V shed 4 bases and J shed 1 base, with 4 bases lying between them. From germline, CDR1 is SGHDN and CDR2 FVKESK. The CDR3 length is 13 residues. The CDR3 here is CASSLWNTGELFF. In DNA, the CDR3 is TGTGCCAGCAGCCTATGGAACACCGGGGAGCTGTTTTTT. The variable domain in full, with the rest retrieved from reference TRBV14 and TRBJ2-2, is EAGVTQFPSHSVIEKGQTVTLRCDPISGHDNLYWYRRVMGKEIKFLLHFVKESKQDESGMPNNRFLAERTGGTYSTLKVQPAELEDSGVYFCASSLWNTGELFFGEGSRLTVL.

The genes are TRBV13 and TRBJ2-2; possible D gene TRBD1, 6 bases. V lost 2 bases and J lost 5, with 15 bases in between. CDR1 and CDR2 from the germline V gene are PRHDT and FYEKMQ (reference sequence). This CDR3 is built from 16 residues. The CDR3 region has the DNA TGTGCCAGCAGCTTATCGTGGGGTCAGGGGACCGGGGAGCTGTTTTTT. It yields the protein CASSLSWGQGTGELFF.

The rearrangement links TRBV20-1 to TRBJ1-5, with 8 bases lining up with TRBD1. The CDR3 extends over 15 amino acids. With 3 bases clipped from V and 1 base from J, the junction kept 5 bases outside the gene matches. CDR1 is DFQATT, CDR2 SNEGSKA, per germline (reference sequence). The CDR3 DNA reads as TGCAGTGCTAGTGCTAACAGGGGGAGCAATCAGCCCCAGCATTTT. Amino acids: CSASANRGSNQPQHF.

This clone came up a few times. The rearrangement links TRBV6-5 to TRBJ2-1; tentative D call: TRBD1 (5 bases). Trimming stripped 3 bases from V and 6 bases from J, with 15 bases between. This CDR3 has 15 amino acids. CDR1 and CDR2 (germline): MNHEY, SVGAGI. CDR3 region: CASSYRGRAGNEQFF. CDR3 DNA sequence: TGTGCCAGCAGTTATCGAGGCAGGGCAGGCAATGAGCAGTTCTTC.

CDR3 sequence: CASTHTGLRGGKTQYF. Here the CDR3 DNA reads TGTGCCAGCACCCACACGGGCTTGCGGGGGGGGAAGACCCAGTACTTC. The gene calls are TRBV7-9 and TRBJ2-5; 9 positions match TRBD2. Germline-derived CDR1 and CDR2 are SEHNR and FQNEAQ (reference sequence). V shed 7 bases, J shed 6 bases, and the junction held 15 bases outside the gene matches. CDR3 length: 16 amino acids.

The gene calls are TRBV11-3 and TRBJ2-3; 9 bases match TRBD1. V shed 4 bases, J shed 0 bases, and the junction held 11 bases outside the gene matches. The CDR3 loop spans 18 amino acids. Germline V gene sequence: CDR1 SGHNT, CDR2 YENEEA. CDR3 loop: CASSSQTGGEGSTDTQYF. The CDR3, as DNA: TGTGCCAGCAGCTCCCAGACAGGGGGAGAAGGGAGCACAGATACGCAGTATTTT.

The chain is built from TRBV6-6 and TRBJ1-5; possibly TRBD1 for D (5 bases). The CDR3 contains 14 residues. Per the germline V gene, CDR1 is MNHNY and CDR2 is SVGAGI (reference sequence). V gave up 7 bases and J gave up 9 bases, with 19 bases separating them. In DNA form, the CDR3 reads TGTGCCAGCATGGGAGGGGTACCATTTGGGCCCCAGCATTTT. Residues: CASMGGVPFGPQHF.

The chain couples TRBV2 to TRBJ2-7; 9 bases map to TRBD1. Per the germline V gene, CDR1 is SNHLY and CDR2 is FYNNEI. This CDR3 has 15 amino acids. Trimming cost V 6 bases and J 4 bases; bases outside gene matches: 10. In DNA form, the CDR3 reads TGTGCCAGCAGACCCCCCGGACAGGGGAAATACGAGCAGTACTTC. This sequence encodes CASRPPGQGKYEQYF.

In nucleotides, the CDR3 is TGCGCCAGCAGCTTGGGACTAGCGGGTATACACTCCTACGAGCAGTACTTC. It is translated as CASSLGLAGIHSYEQYF. The genes are TRBV5-1 and TRBJ2-7; TRBD2 matches at 10 bases. Trimming at V came to 0 bases and at J to 0 bases, leaving 6 bases not matched to a gene. The CDR3 runs 17 residues. The germline CDR1 and CDR2 sequences are SGHRS and YFSETQ.

This chain links TRBV5-1 with TRBJ1-5, with 7 positions matching TRBD1. The CDR3 is 15 amino acids. Looked up from germline, CDR1 is SGHRS and CDR2 is YFSETQ. J lost 7 bases, V lost 4 bases, and 11 bases had no gene match. Written as DNA, the CDR3 is TGCGCCAGCAGCCCTTCCGGGACAGTGGGCCAGCCCCAGCATTTT. Protein sequence: CASSPSGTVGQPQHF.

The CDR3 DNA is TGTGCCAGCAGCTGGTGGACAGGGTTCGATACGCAGTATTTT. Its translation is CASSWWTGFDTQYF. This chain connects TRBV7-8 to TRBJ2-3, with 8 nucleotides matching TRBD1. The CDR3 covers 14 residues. Germline CDR1 SGHVS, CDR2 FQNEAQ. The V segment lost 4 bases and the J segment 6 bases; nucleotides outside the gene matches: 6.

This chain uses TRBV5-1 with TRBJ2-7, with 7 bases fitting TRBD1. The CDR3 spans 14 residues. Per the germline V gene, CDR1 is SGHRS and CDR2 is YFSETQ. The ends lost 2 bases at V and 2 bases at J; junction bases unmatched: 4. The CDR3 here is CASSFGTDTYEQYF. CDR3 DNA sequence: TGCGCCAGCAGCTTTGGGACAGACACCTACGAGCAGTACTTC.

This clone has just one count. The gene calls are TRBV10-1 and TRBJ2-1, with 11 bases that match TRBD2. Per germline, CDR1 WNHNN and CDR2 SYGVQD (reference sequence). The CDR3 is made up of 16 amino acids. With 6 bases clipped from V and 8 bases from J, the junction kept 12 bases outside the gene matches. CDR3 DNA: TGCGCCAGCAGCGACCCTAGCGGGGGGCCGGCCGATGAGCAGTTCTTC. Translated: CASSDPSGGPADEQFF.

This sequence joins TRBV21-1 and TRBJ2-4; the table's D call TRBD1 went unverified against the DNA. TRBV21-1 is assigned pseudogene status. This CDR3 has 19 residues. CDR3 nucleotides: TGTGCCAGCAGCACAACAGGGGGGCTGGATGGGTTGGCCAAAAACATTCAGTACTTC. The encoded protein is CASSTTGGLDGLAKNIQYF.

The chain carries TRBV7-9 and TRBJ2-2; D uncertain. Looked up from germline, CDR1 is SEHNR and CDR2 is FQNEAQ (reference sequence). The CDR3 extends over 13 amino acids. The V gene lost 2 bases and the J gene lost 6 bases, with 7 bases spanning the gap. CDR3 in amino acids: CASSLNTAGELFF. The CDR3 DNA follows: TGTGCCAGCAGCTTAAATACGGCCGGGGAGCTGTTTTTT.

This clone was detected only once. The V and J genes are TRBV7-3 and TRBJ2-1; 11 nucleotides line up with TRBD2. In germline, CDR1 is SGHTA, CDR2 FQGTGA. V was pared by 5 bases and J by 8 bases, with 8 bases of the junction left unmatched. The CDR3 is 15 amino acids. The CDR3 DNA reads TGTGCCAGCAGCCCCGGGGCTAGCGGGGGGTATGAGCAGTTCTTC. Encoded protein: CASSPGASGGYEQFF.

The CDR3 loop reads CASSSSVGGLYEQYF. CDR3 DNA: TGTGCCAGCAGCTCATCAGTTGGGGGCCTCTACGAGCAGTACTTC. The J gene is TRBJ2-7, the V gene TRBV7-8, with D possibly TRBD1 on 6 matching bases. Trimming pared 4 bases from V and 3 bases from J, leaving 16 bases between. This CDR3 has 15 residues. The germline V gene has CDR1 SGHVS and CDR2 FQNEAQ.

V gene TRBV27 combines with J gene TRBJ1-2, with D maybe TRBD1 (6 bases). The CDR3 is made up of 14 amino acids. Trimming left V 6 bases short and J 2 bases short, with 13 bases between. Germline loops: CDR1 MNHEY, CDR2 SMNVEV (reference sequence). The CDR3 sequence is CASRGALSNYGYTF. For the CDR3, the DNA is TGTGCCAGCAGGGGGGCCCTTTCAAACTATGGCTACACCTTC.

This rearrangement joins TRBV29-1 to TRBJ2-5; D possibly corresponds to TRBD1 (6 bases). Germline loops: CDR1 SQVTM, CDR2 ANQGSEA. The CDR3 runs 12 residues. The germline V and J ends were trimmed by 7 bases and 1 base, with 10 bases remaining between them. DNA for the CDR3: TGCAGCGGCAGGGGCAGCCAAGAGACCCAGTACTTC. Its protein is CSGRGSQETQYF.

The chain recombines TRBV19 with TRBJ1-4, with D possibly TRBD1 on 6 matching bases. Trimming shortened V by 8 bases and J by 8 bases, and 18 bases separated the two germline ends. CDR1 is LNHDA, CDR2 SQIVND, per germline (reference sequence). The length of the CDR3 is 14 residues. CDR3 DNA sequence: TGTGCCAGTTACGATACAGGGCGCGCGGAAAAACTGTTTTTT. Translated: CASYDTGRAEKLFF.